A single sample gave rise to the 23 T cell receptor beta chains below, sequenced in a study of identical twins. In TCRdb, the 5' RACE reads were re-called with MiXCR into one record per CDR3 protein. Here the sample spans 470,000 or so distinct CDR3 sequences, 20% to 25% being singletons. The same sample was also used in a study of T cells expressing NK-cell markers.

Sample: CD4+ T cells sorted from blood. These TCRs come from a woman aged 18-29 years in good health.

The chain carries TRBV7-2 and TRBJ2-2; perhaps TRBD2 as D (6 bases). Per germline, CDR1 SGHTA and CDR2 FQGNSA. The CDR3 is 15 amino acids. Trimming stripped 4 bases from V and 1 base from J, with 10 bases between. CDR3 coding DNA: TGTGCCAGCAGCTGGAGGGGCCTGAACACCGGGGAGCTGTTTTTT. It encodes CASSWRGLNTGELFF.

Only a few counts were recorded for this clonotype. The rearrangement uses TRBV15 and TRBJ2-2; D unclear. From germline, CDR1 is LNHNV and CDR2 YYDKDF (reference sequence). This CDR3 spans 13 amino acids. V was shortened by 0 bases and J by 8 bases, with 7 bases between the two germline ends. This chain's CDR3 is CATSRDAAGELFF. The DNA for the CDR3 is TGTGCCACCAGCAGAGATGCGGCGGGGGAGCTGTTTTTT.

This sequence joins TRBV28 and TRBJ2-7, with 8 bases lining up with TRBD2. The J segment lost 3 bases and the V segment lost 2 bases, leaving 15 bases of the junction unmatched. Per the germline V gene, CDR1 is MDHEN and CDR2 is SYDVKM. The CDR3 runs 18 residues. The CDR3 coding sequence is TGTGCCAGCAGTTTAGGATGGGTGGCTAGCGGGCTGAACTACGAGCAGTACTTC. Translating it yields CASSLGWVASGLNYEQYF.

This clonotype came up a few times. The V call is TRBV6-2 or TRBV6-3, the J call TRBJ2-2, with 8 positions matching TRBD2. Germline values: CDR1 MNHEY, CDR2 SVGEGT. The CDR3 loop spans 19 amino acids. The junction had 14 bases not matched to a gene; V was cut back by 1 base and J by 4 bases. The CDR3 coding sequence is TGTGCCAGCAGTTACTGGTCGCCGAGCGGGAGCTCGACCACCGGGGAGCTGTTTTTT. Translated, it gives CASSYWSPSGSSTTGELFF.

The chain employs TRBV7-8 and TRBJ2-4; no clear D. Trimming shortened V by 5 bases and J by 7 bases, and 12 bases separated the two germline ends. This CDR3 comprises 13 residues. Germline-derived CDR1 and CDR2 are SGHVS and FQNEAQ. This CDR3 reads CASSPTPHNIQYF. CDR3 nucleotides: TGTGCCAGCAGCCCCACCCCCCACAACATTCAGTACTTC. Supplemented by reference TRBV7-8 and TRBJ2-4, the full variable domain reads GAGVSQSPRYKVAKRGQDVALRCDPISGHVSLFWYQQALGQGPEFLTYFQNEAQLDKSGLPSDRFFAERPEGSVSTLKIQRTQQEDSAVYLCASSPTPHNIQYFGAGTRLSVL.

J is TRBJ2-7 and V is TRBV20-1, with D possibly being TRBD2 (6 bases). Per germline, CDR1 DFQATT and CDR2 SNEGSKA (reference sequence). V lost 3 bases and J lost 11, with 17 bases in between. The CDR3 has 12 amino acids. The CDR3 spells CSASIAGNPEYF. DNA of the CDR3: TGCAGTGCTAGTATCGCGGGAAACCCTGAGTACTTC.

This clonotype was observed at least ten times. V usage is TRBV20-1 and J usage is TRBJ2-1, with D hard to call. The V gene lost 2 bases and the J gene lost 5 bases, with 16 bases spanning the gap. CDR1 is DFQATT and CDR2 is SNEGSKA in the germline V gene (reference sequence). CDR3 size: 15 residues. CDR3 sequence (DNA): TGCAGTGCTAGAATTGGGCGGACCCCCCACAATGAGCAGTTCTTC. This encodes CSARIGRTPHNEQFF.

The gene calls are TRBV14 and TRBJ2-3; D is possibly TRBD1 or TRBD2 (5 bases each). V lost 1 base and J 0 bases, leaving 11 bases between the germline ends. This CDR3 region has 16 residues. Germline CDR1 and CDR2: SGHDN and FVKESK. The CDR3 region has the DNA TGTGCCAGCAGCCAAGCGAGGGGATTGAGCACAGATACGCAGTATTTT. This sequence encodes CASSQARGLSTDTQYF.

This chain connects TRBV4-3 to TRBJ2-7; TRBD1 aligns across 7 bases. The CDR3 has 14 amino acids. Per the germline V gene, CDR1 is LGHNA and CDR2 is YSLEER. V was clipped by 3 bases and J by 3 bases; unmatched bases: 5. CDR3 sequence: CASSHSTGDYEQYF. CDR3 bases: TGCGCCAGCAGCCACTCCACAGGGGACTACGAGCAGTACTTC.

This clonotype was detected a few times. The chain couples TRBV5-1 to TRBJ2-3; tentative D call: TRBD1 (5 bases). V was pared by 3 bases and J by 1 base, with 12 bases between. The CDR3 is 15 amino acids. Germline values: CDR1 SGHRS, CDR2 YFSETQ. The CDR3 here is CASSSIGVRTDTQYF. Written as DNA, the CDR3 is TGCGCCAGCAGCTCAATAGGGGTTCGCACAGATACGCAGTATTTT.

This clonotype was counted a few times. The chain recombines TRBV5-1 with TRBJ2-1, with D hard to call. Looked up from germline, CDR1 is SGHRS and CDR2 is YFSETQ. The CDR3 is 13 residues long. V dropped 2 bases and J dropped 1 base, with 4 bases sitting between them. CDR3 nucleotide sequence: TGCGCCAGCAGCTTTCGTTCCTACAATGAGCAGTTCTTC. It yields the protein CASSFRSYNEQFF.

This chain uses TRBV10-3 with TRBJ2-6; 8 positions match TRBD2. Trimming cost V 6 bases and J 4 bases; bases outside gene matches: 5. The CDR3 covers 15 residues. Germline V gene data show CDR1 as ENHRY and CDR2 as SYGVKD. DNA of the CDR3: TGTGCCATCAGAGAGACTAGCGCCGGGGCCAACGTCCTGACTTTC. Translation: CAIRETSAGANVLTF.

CDR3 sequence: CASSQMHGTGNEQFF. The CDR3 region has the DNA TGTGCCAGCAGCCAAATGCATGGGACAGGCAATGAGCAGTTCTTC. The chain links TRBV3-1 to TRBJ2-1, with 8 bases lining up with TRBD1. Losses at the gene ends were 2 bases for V and 6 bases for J; bases not matched to a gene: 6. The length of the CDR3 is 15 residues. Germline CDR1 LGHDT, CDR2 YNNKEL (reference sequence).

This clonotype was observed a few times. This rearrangement joins TRBV20-1 to TRBJ2-7, with D possibly matching TRBD2 (6 bases). The V end lost 2 bases, the J end lost 2 bases, and 16 bases lay between the germline ends. Germline V gene data show CDR1 as DFQATT and CDR2 as SNEGSKA (reference sequence). The CDR3 covers 15 residues. CDR3 coding DNA: TGCAGTGCTAGACCCCGGCGGGGCCAAACCTACGAGCAGTACTTC. Encoded protein: CSARPRRGQTYEQYF.

This clonotype was seen repeatedly, ten times or more. The rearrangement links TRBV6-5 to TRBJ1-1; unclear D gene. Per germline, CDR1 MNHEY and CDR2 SVGAGI. The CDR3 consists of 15 residues. V lost 0 bases to trimming and J lost 0 bases, with 8 bases between them. The CDR3, as DNA: TGTGCCAGCAGTTACTCGAGGAATATGAACACTGAAGCTTTCTTT. It encodes CASSYSRNMNTEAFF.

This sequence joins TRBV7-2 and TRBJ2-5; TRBD2 agrees at 9 bases. Trimming at V came to 6 bases and at J to 4 bases, leaving 6 bases not matched to a gene. Germline CDR1 is SGHTA and CDR2 is FQGNSA. The CDR3 contains 14 residues. The CDR3 reads CASSRLAGRETQYF. DNA for the CDR3: TGTGCCAGCAGTCGTCTAGCGGGACGAGAGACCCAGTACTTC.

In this sample, this clonotype turned up a few times. The V gene is TRBV29-1, the J gene TRBJ2-4; D may match TRBD1 or TRBD2 (6 bases each). This CDR3 contains 12 residues. Between the trimmed V and J ends, which lost 6 bases and 7 bases, there was a span of 13 bases. Germline CDR1 is SQVTM and CDR2 is ANQGSEA. CDR3 DNA sequence: TGCAGCGTGGGGGGCCGAAGCAACATTCAGTACTTC. Its protein is CSVGGRSNIQYF.

The chain joins TRBV6-5 to TRBJ2-3; D remains ambiguous. There are 14 residues in the CDR3. Per the germline V gene, CDR1 is MNHEY and CDR2 is SVGAGI. The V end was cut by 3 bases, the J end by 2 bases, with 9 bases between. In DNA form, the CDR3 reads TGTGCCAGCAGTTATTACAAGAACACAGATACGCAGTATTTT. This translates into CASSYYKNTDTQYF.

The rearrangement links TRBV11-2 to TRBJ2-1; TRBD2 matches at 7 bases. The CDR3 consists of 15 residues. V shed 3 bases and J 5 bases; nucleotides not matched to a gene: 7. Germline CDR1 reads SGHAT; CDR2 reads FQNNGV. The CDR3 protein is CASSLGAGSNNEQFF. Here the CDR3 DNA reads TGTGCCAGCAGCTTGGGAGCGGGGTCCAACAATGAGCAGTTCTTC.

V is TRBV20-1 and J is TRBJ2-5; 7 nucleotides match TRBD2. Germline V gene data show CDR1 as DFQATT and CDR2 as SNEGSKA (reference sequence). The CDR3 length is 11 residues. V lost 6 bases and J lost 10; bases outside the gene matches: 8. CDR3 sequence reads: CSATPGGNQYF. Written as DNA, the CDR3 is TGCAGTGCCACCCCGGGGGGTAACCAGTACTTC.

The chain links TRBV7-2 to TRBJ2-7; D may be TRBD2 (6 bases). This CDR3 is 16 amino acids long. CDR1 and CDR2 (germline): SGHTA, FQGNSA. V was cut by 0 bases and J by 5 bases, with 17 bases left in between. The CDR3, as DNA: TGTGCCAGCAGCTTAGCATCCGTGACTAGGGCTCACGAGCAGTACTTC. It encodes CASSLASVTRAHEQYF.

This chain uses TRBV20-1 with TRBJ2-5; D is uncertain. The germline V gene has CDR1 DFQATT and CDR2 SNEGSKA (reference sequence). The CDR3 is made up of 12 amino acids. Between the trimmed V and J ends, which lost 1 base and 5 bases, there was a span of 8 bases. The CDR3 region is CSARAGWETQYF. The CDR3 bases are TGCAGTGCTAGAGCAGGCTGGGAGACCCAGTACTTC.

This clonotype has a handful of counts. The chain uses TRBV6-2 or TRBV6-3 and TRBJ2-1, with D perhaps TRBD2 (6 bases). V lost 3 bases, J lost 3 bases, and 12 bases lay in between. This CDR3 spans 15 amino acids. Germline loops: CDR1 MNHEY, CDR2 SVGEGT. CDR3: CASSYWASDYNEQFF. The CDR3 region has the DNA TGTGCCAGCAGTTATTGGGCTAGCGACTACAATGAGCAGTTCTTC.